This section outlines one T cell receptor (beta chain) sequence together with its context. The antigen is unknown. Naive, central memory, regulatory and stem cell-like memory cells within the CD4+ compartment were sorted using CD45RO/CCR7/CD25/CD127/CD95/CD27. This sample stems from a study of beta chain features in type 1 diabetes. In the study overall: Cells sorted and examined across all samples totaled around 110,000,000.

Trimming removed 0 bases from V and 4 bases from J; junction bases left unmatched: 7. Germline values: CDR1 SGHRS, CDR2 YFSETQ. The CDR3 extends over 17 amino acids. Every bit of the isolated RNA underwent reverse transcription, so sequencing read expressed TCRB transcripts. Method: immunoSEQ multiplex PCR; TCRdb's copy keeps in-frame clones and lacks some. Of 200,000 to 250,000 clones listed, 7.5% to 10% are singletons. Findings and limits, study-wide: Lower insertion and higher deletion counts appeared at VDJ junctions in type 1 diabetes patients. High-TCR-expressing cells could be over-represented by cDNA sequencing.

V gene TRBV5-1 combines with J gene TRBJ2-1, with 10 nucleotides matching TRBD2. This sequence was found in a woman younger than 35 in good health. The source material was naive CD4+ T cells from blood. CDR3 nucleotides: TGCGCCAGCAGCTTGGTAGGAGCGGGAGGGCCTTACAATGAGCAGTTCTTC. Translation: CASSLVGAGGPYNEQFF.